A selection of T cell receptor beta chains follows, all from one sample in a study of cytomegalovirus exposure and HLA in healthy donors. The table came from immunoSEQ multiplex PCR; TCRdb's copy has only in-frame clones and leaves some out. The sample lists about 180,000 clones; more than 70% were seen once. The sample taken for sequencing was PBMCs. Receptors originate from a man aged 25 to 40 in good health and CMV-seronegative. The CDR3 runs from the conserved cysteine through the conserved F or W. Each record gives: J gene, clone size, D gene, V gene, CDR3 protein, CDR3 DNA. A D gene is named only where the DNA matches it firmly. Part of the rows lack a size; the others show once, few, many or a class for expanded clones.

J gene: TRBJ2-7
clone size: .
D gene: .
V gene: TRBV19
CDR3 protein: CASNPGLSYEQYF
CDR3 DNA: TGTGCCAGTAATCCGGGATTATCCTACGAGCAGTACTTC

J gene: TRBJ1-1
clone size: .
D gene: TRBD1
V gene: TRBV10-1
CDR3 protein: CASSPGQGLSYTEAFF
CDR3 DNA: TGCGCCAGCAGTCCGGGACAGGGTCTTTCGTACACTGAAGCTTTCTTT

J gene: TRBJ2-7
clone size: .
D gene: TRBD1
V gene: TRBV9
CDR3 protein: CASSVGGTGNEQYF
CDR3 DNA: TGTGCCAGCAGCGTAGGTGGGACAGGGAACGAGCAGTACTTC

J gene: TRBJ2-5
clone size: .
D gene: TRBD2
V gene: TRBV11-3
CDR3 protein: CASSPGNGREREETQYF
CDR3 DNA: TGTGCCAGCAGCCCGGGGAATGGGCGGGAGCGGGAAGAGACCCAGTACTTC

J gene: TRBJ2-3
clone size: .
D gene: TRBD2
V gene: TRBV4-2
CDR3 protein: CASSPRTSGSRTDTQYF
CDR3 DNA: TGTGCCAGCAGCCCCCGGACTAGCGGGAGCCGCACAGATACGCAGTATTTT

J gene: TRBJ2-7
clone size: .
D gene: .
V gene: TRBV2
CDR3 protein: CASSGDYEQYF
CDR3 DNA: TGTGCCAGCAGTGGAGATTACGAGCAGTACTTC

J gene: TRBJ2-1
clone size: .
D gene: TRBD1
V gene: TRBV14
CDR3 protein: CASRPTGYTYNEQFF
CDR3 DNA: TGTGCCAGCAGGCCGACAGGGTACACCTACAATGAGCAGTTCTTC

J gene: TRBJ1-5
clone size: .
D gene: .
V gene: TRBV9
CDR3 protein: CASSPGLHDQPQHF
CDR3 DNA: TGTGCCAGCAGCCCAGGGCTACACGATCAGCCCCAGCATTTT

J gene: TRBJ1-1
clone size: .
D gene: .
V gene: TRBV18
CDR3 protein: CASSTPGAGRLNTEAFF
CDR3 DNA: TGTGCCAGCTCAACACCCGGGGCCGGGAGACTGAACACTGAAGCTTTCTTT

J gene: TRBJ1-2
clone size: .
D gene: .
V gene: TRBV4-3
CDR3 protein: CASSQDRNYGYTF
CDR3 DNA: TGCGCCAGCAGCCAAGATCGGAACTATGGCTACACCTTC

J gene: TRBJ2-3
clone size: .
D gene: .
V gene: TRBV9
CDR3 protein: CTSSVSGKTDTQYF
CDR3 DNA: TGTACCAGCAGCGTCTCCGGGAAAACAGATACGCAGTATTTT

J gene: TRBJ2-7
clone size: .
D gene: .
V gene: TRBV4-1
CDR3 protein: CASSPLLRGNEQYF
CDR3 DNA: TGCGCCAGCAGCCCCCTTCTTCGGGGGAACGAGCAGTACTTC

J gene: TRBJ2-7
clone size: .
D gene: TRBD1
V gene: TRBV23-1
CDR3 protein: CASSQGCCRQGGPYEQYF
CDR3 DNA: TGCGCCAGCAGTCAAGGTTGTTGTAGACAGGGGGGACCCTACGAGCAGTACTTC

J gene: TRBJ1-2
clone size: .
D gene: TRBD1
V gene: TRBV2
CDR3 protein: CASSPDRQAYGYTF
CDR3 DNA: TGTGCCAGCAGTCCGGACAGGCAGGCCTATGGCTACACCTTC

J gene: TRBJ2-3
clone size: .
D gene: TRBD2
V gene: TRBV5-1
CDR3 protein: CASSLELAGAMRTDTQYF
CDR3 DNA: TGCGCCAGCAGCTTGGAACTAGCGGGGGCAATGAGGACAGATACGCAGTATTTT

J gene: TRBJ2-1
clone size: few
D gene: .
V gene: TRBV5-1
CDR3 protein: CASSLGAGLAGWQFF
CDR3 DNA: TGCGCCAGCAGCTTGGGGGCGGGACTTGCGGGCTGGCAGTTCTTC

J gene: TRBJ2-7
clone size: .
D gene: .
V gene: TRBV6-5
CDR3 protein: CASASPYYEQYF
CDR3 DNA: TGTGCCAGCGCTTCCCCCTACTACGAGCAGTACTTC

J gene: TRBJ2-7
clone size: few
D gene: .
V gene: TRBV2
CDR3 protein: CASSEGARSEQYF
CDR3 DNA: TGTGCCAGCAGTGAAGGGGCGCGCAGCGAGCAGTACTTC

J gene: TRBJ2-5
clone size: .
D gene: .
V gene: TRBV19
CDR3 protein: CASSSESPGYQETRYF
CDR3 DNA: TGTGCCAGTAGTTCAGAGTCTCCCGGGTACCAAGAGACCCGGTACTTC

J gene: TRBJ2-6
clone size: .
D gene: TRBD1
V gene: TRBV5-6
CDR3 protein: CASNRFRDRTTGANVLTF
CDR3 DNA: TGTGCCAGTAATAGGTTCCGGGACAGGACTACTGGGGCCAACGTCCTGACTTTC

J gene: TRBJ2-7
clone size: .
D gene: TRBD1
V gene: TRBV7-7
CDR3 protein: CASSFGQGSDEQYF
CDR3 DNA: TGTGCCAGCAGCTTCGGACAGGGATCGGACGAGCAGTACTTC

J gene: TRBJ1-2
clone size: .
D gene: TRBD1
V gene: TRBV4-2
CDR3 protein: CASTSQDRENYGYTF
CDR3 DNA: TGTGCCAGCACCTCTCAGGACAGGGAGAACTATGGCTACACCTTC

J gene: TRBJ2-1
clone size: .
D gene: TRBD2
V gene: TRBV5-4
CDR3 protein: CASSLVPSGRASYNEQFF
CDR3 DNA: TGTGCCAGCAGCTTGGTGCCGAGCGGGAGGGCCTCCTACAATGAGCAGTTCTTC